This TCR beta chain derives from a study of cytomegalovirus exposure and HLA in healthy donors. Study conclusions and caveats: It was assumed in the presence/absence analyses that sequencing depth was roughly uniform across donors. TRBV6-2, TRBV6-3 and some other V segments were unresolvable in 87-base-pair reads. Reportedly, diagnosis of cytomegalovirus status by the classifier showed high specificity and sensitivity.

This CDR3 has 16 amino acids. Germline V lookup: CDR1 MNHEY, CDR2 SVGAGI. V was pared by 0 bases and J by 4 bases, with 16 bases between. The PCR contained 60 Vbeta and 13 Jbeta primers. In the authors' methods: A later analysis counted 65 million to 90 million unique TCR beta chains, some 12 million shared. The assay was immunoSEQ multiplex PCR, and TCRdb's table has in-frame clones only and misses some. V, J and clone size reflect that table, while D and trimming were determined from the DNA. Of a few hundred thousand clones listed, around four fifths are singletons. This clone has a handful of counts. Its antigen is not known.

This sequence joins TRBV6-5 and TRBJ2-7; D is possibly TRBD1 (6 bases). Sample: PBMCs. The TCR comes from a woman aged 55-75 years in good health and CMV-seropositive. Here the CDR3 DNA reads TGTGCCAGCAGTTACTCGACCGGACAGATTTCATACGAGCAGTACTTC. The encoded protein is CASSYSTGQISYEQYF.